This T cell receptor beta chain appears in the sequencing data of a study of shared T cell receptors in the human thymus (TCRdb year 2021). Background for the entire study: The study examined how the human thymus generates shared, self-reactive T-cell receptor alpha chains.

Note on this clone: What this receptor recognizes is not known. Base qualities were left out, and no much larger clone turns up one base away.

The library was built by means of the immunoSEQ multiplex PCR assay. Imported from immuneACCESS, the table was reduced by TCRdb to in-frame sequences with V and J called. These copies leave out some clones; in studies compared against another copy, an unresolved V gene accounts for under half, and the cause of the remainder is not known. In this sample the table shows approximately 490,000 clones, about four fifths of which occur a single time. The ten largest clones represent about 0.013% of the sample. CDR1 and CDR2, per the germline V gene (reference sequence), are SEHNR and FQNEAQ. The CDR3 goes from the cysteine to the phenylalanine over 15 residues. The DNA shown is the 45-base CDR3, in frame from base 1. V loses 3 bases of germline sequence and J loses 5 bases, and the interval between the two ends is 14 bases. In addition, the sample was reused for a study of human thymus T cells. Per that second paper: The donors were immunologically healthy infants in Finland who had open corrective cardiac surgery for congenital heart defects. The thymus tissue came from surgical resects taken out during corrective cardiac surgery. Usage of V and J gene segments appeared to be biased in both the thymic and the peripheral blood repertoires. According to the related research, thymic TCR repertoires were highly overlapping among unrelated individuals. TCR alpha and beta repertoires from about 8 infant thymus samples and four related peripheral blood samples were characterized in the study. The cohort included more than 5 male and a couple of female infants, with donor ages spanning 7 to 244 days. Thymocytes were released mechanically from tissue and stored at -70 °C as pellets of 10-30 million cells. A QIAsymphony instrument was used to extract genomic DNA from the frozen cell pellets. Using the immunoSEQ multiplex PCR assay, the TCRB and TCRAD loci were amplified from a standardized quantity of quality-controlled genomic DNA. The V(D)J region was spanned by amplicons of a length sufficient to cover the CDR3 and to identify V and J genes. The commercial immunoSEQ service was used to sequence amplicons on an Illumina platform. Corrections for primer bias and sequencing errors followed previously described methods, while TCRAD and TCRB definitions were based on the IMGT database. immunoSEQ Analyzer 3.0 and VDJTools were used for repertoire analysis, which covered basic statistics, V/J segment usage, diversity estimates, rarefaction and pairwise overlap. Diversity was estimated using the Chao1, ChaoE, Efron-Thisted, Shannon and inverse Simpson indices, and was also estimated on datasets down-sampled to the size of the smallest sample. Repertoire overlap was determined by strict matching of CDR3 nucleotide sequence, V gene and J gene, and Jaccard-based multidimensional scaling clustering was applied. Thymus samples yielded on average around 800,000 unique TCRB clonotypes, compared with some 89,000 from blood samples.

The sequence joins TRBV7-9 to TRBJ1-3, with no reliable assignment of the D segment. The receptor's source is a boy under three years old with a congenital heart defect. Donor details come from another sample of the same person, matched by shared clones. The source material was thymocytes. The DNA sequence follows: TGTGCCAGCAGCTTTAGCGGACGGATGCGAAACACCATATATTTT. This gives the protein CASSFSGRMRNTIYF.